What follows are 24 T cell receptor beta chains derived from one specimen sequenced in a study of T cells in Graves' hyperthyroidism and ophthalmopathy. Amplified TCR beta CDR3 regions came from RNA transcripts. The HTBI primer set was used in a first-round RT-PCR of the TCR CDR3. TCRdb re-analysed the multiplex PCR reads in MiXCR, keeping a single row per CDR3 protein. In the table there are roughly 500,000 distinct CDR3 sequences, over 35% of which are singletons. Sample: peripheral blood or thyroid tissue (not recorded which). The source is an adult woman with Graves' disease, either hyperthyroidism or ophthalmopathy (not recorded which).

This clonotype was counted many times. The chain is built from TRBV4-1 and TRBJ1-2, with D perhaps TRBD1 (5 bases). The CDR3 is made up of 16 amino acids. V was shortened by 4 bases and J by 4 bases, with 19 bases between the two germline ends. From germline, CDR1 is MGHRA and CDR2 YSYEKL. CDR3 region: CASSPPARGLSYGYTF. The CDR3, as DNA: TGCGCCAGCAGCCCGCCAGCAAGGGGCCTCTCCTATGGCTACACCTTC.

This clonotype occurred once. The chain is built from TRBV10-3 and TRBJ2-7; D is unresolved. Germline-derived CDR1 and CDR2 are ENHRY and SYGVKD. Deletions cut 5 bases from V and 4 bases from J, with 21 bases between. The CDR3 length is 16 residues. As DNA, the CDR3 is TGTGCCATCAGTACTCAATCGGGCAGGTGGTTGTACGAGCAGTACTTC. Its translation is CAISTQSGRWLYEQYF.

The rearrangement links TRBV7-2 to TRBJ2-5, with 7 bases matching TRBD2. The V gene's germline CDR1 is SGHTA and CDR2 FQGNSA. Losses at the gene ends were 1 base for V and 5 bases for J; bases not matched to a gene: 7. The CDR3 contains 15 residues. The CDR3 is CASSLVLAEGETQYF. CDR3 DNA sequence: TGTGCCAGCAGCTTAGTTCTAGCGGAGGGGGAGACCCAGTACTTC.

The chain is built from TRBV5-1 and TRBJ1-1, with a possible D match to TRBD1 (5 bases). The V and J ends lost 1 base and 3 bases respectively, with 10 bases between them. Germline lookup yields CDR1 SGHRS and CDR2 YFSETQ. This CDR3 is 14 amino acids long. The CDR3 nucleotides read TGCGCCAGCAGCTTGATGTCAGGGTACACTGAAGCTTTCTTT. Translating gives CASSLMSGYTEAFF.

The rearrangement joins TRBV2 to TRBJ2-7, with unresolved D. Trimming stripped 2 bases from V and 5 bases from J, with 10 bases between. This CDR3 comprises 13 residues. Germline CDR1 and CDR2: SNHLY and FYNNEI. The CDR3 DNA follows: TGTGCCAGCAGTGAATTTGGCGGAGACGAGCAGTACTTC. Translating it yields CASSEFGGDEQYF.

The genes are TRBV6-2 or TRBV6-3 and TRBJ1-5; 10 bases are a match to TRBD1. Trimming cost V 4 bases and J 2 bases; bases outside gene matches: 8. Germline-derived CDR1 and CDR2 are MNHEY and SVGEGT. The CDR3 has 17 residues. The CDR3 region has the DNA TGTGCCAGCAGTTTCATTCGGGACAGGGGTGGCAATCAGCCCCAGCATTTT. As protein: CASSFIRDRGGNQPQHF.

J is TRBJ2-5 and V is TRBV29-1; 9 positions agree with TRBD1. The CDR3 extends over 12 amino acids. Germline loops: CDR1 SQVTM, CDR2 ANQGSEA. V shed 7 bases, J shed 6 bases, and the junction held 6 bases outside the gene matches. CDR3 protein: CSGGQGVKTQYF. CDR3 bases: TGCAGCGGGGGACAGGGTGTCAAGACCCAGTACTTC. The complete variable domain, with remaining parts taken from reference TRBV29-1 and TRBJ2-5, reads SAVISQKPSRDICQRGTSLTIQCQVDSQVTMMFWYRQQPGQSLTLIATANQGSEATYESGFVIDKFPISRPNLTFSTLTVSNMSPEDSSIYLCSGGQGVKTQYFGPGTRLLVL.

V is TRBV11-2 and J is TRBJ2-5; D is perhaps TRBD2 (5 bases). Trimming pared 0 bases from V and 3 bases from J, leaving 8 bases between. Germline V gene lookup returns CDR1 SGHAT and CDR2 FQNNGV. The CDR3 sequence is 14 residues long. As DNA, the CDR3 is TGTGCCAGCAGCTTAGAGGCCGGGGAAGAGACCCAGTACTTC. Translation: CASSLEAGEETQYF. Complete variable domain (other parts from reference TRBV11-2 and TRBJ2-5): EAGVAQSPRYKIIEKRQSVAFWCNPISGHATLYWYQQILGQGPKLLIQFQNNGVVDDSQLPKDRFSAERLKGVDSTLKIQPAKLEDSAVYLCASSLEAGEETQYFGPGTRLLVL.

This clonotype was counted many times. The chain carries TRBV5-1 and TRBJ1-1; perhaps TRBD1 as D (6 bases). CDR1 is SGHRS, CDR2 YFSETQ, per germline. V lost 1 base, J lost 4 bases, and 11 bases lay in between. The CDR3 totals 14 residues. CDR3 coding DNA: TGCGCCAGCAGCTTGCAGGGGATCTCCACTGAAGCTTTCTTT. It translates to CASSLQGISTEAFF.

This clonotype was observed a handful of times. The chain links TRBV29-1 to TRBJ2-7, with 10 bases matching TRBD2. Germline lookup yields CDR1 SQVTM and CDR2 ANQGSEA. The V gene end was trimmed by 6 bases and the J gene end by 6 bases; junction bases not matched to a gene: 11. This CDR3 is 14 amino acids long. The CDR3 coding sequence is TGCAGCGTAAGCCAGCGGGAGGGCCCCGGCGAGCAGTACTTC. Translated: CSVSQREGPGEQYF.

The chain is built from TRBV5-4 and TRBJ2-7; D remains ambiguous. CDR3 length: 10 amino acids. V shed 5 bases and J shed 6 bases, with 6 bases lying between them. The germline gives CDR1 SGHNT, CDR2 YYREEE (reference sequence). CDR3 coding DNA: TGTGCCAGCAGTGCCTCCGAGCAGTACTTC. This encodes CASSASEQYF.

In this sample, this clonotype turned up many times. The rearrangement joins TRBV20-1 to TRBJ1-4, with D hard to call. The length of the CDR3 is 13 residues. Trimming removed 5 bases from V and 2 bases from J, with 9 bases in between. The germline V gene has CDR1 DFQATT and CDR2 SNEGSKA (reference sequence). This CDR3 reads CSAVPSTNEKLFF. In DNA, the CDR3 is TGCAGTGCTGTACCCAGTACTAATGAAAAACTGTTTTTT.

This clonotype was seen ten or more times. The chain is built from TRBV5-1 and TRBJ1-1; a weak D match, TRBD1 (5 bases). This CDR3 comprises 15 residues. Trimming cost V 0 bases and J 1 base, with 10 bases left between them. Germline-derived CDR1 and CDR2 are SGHRS and YFSETQ. This CDR3 is CASSLEQVGNTEAFF. The CDR3 DNA reads TGCGCCAGCAGCTTGGAACAGGTTGGGAACACTGAAGCTTTCTTT.

This chain connects TRBV4-1 to TRBJ1-1, with a weak D call TRBD1 (5 bases). The germline V gene has CDR1 MGHRA and CDR2 YSYEKL. V shed 4 bases and J shed 11 bases, with 14 bases lying between them. The CDR3 is 12 amino acids. The CDR3 is CASSLKGRQAFF. The CDR3 DNA sequence: TGCGCCAGCAGCCTTAAAGGGAGACAGGCTTTCTTT.

The chain uses TRBV7-2 and TRBJ2-7; TRBD2 agrees at 7 bases. This CDR3 has 14 residues. V shed 2 bases, J shed 4 bases, and the junction held 5 bases outside the gene matches. Germline V gene sequence: CDR1 SGHTA, CDR2 FQGNSA. This chain's CDR3 is CASSLSAGEYEQYF. The CDR3 bases are TGTGCCAGCAGCTTATCCGCGGGGGAATACGAGCAGTACTTC.

This clonotype has just a few counts. The gene calls are TRBV5-4 and TRBJ1-2, with D unresolved. The germline V gene has CDR1 SGHNT and CDR2 YYREEE (reference sequence). The V end lost 4 bases, the J end lost 4 bases, and 14 bases lay between the germline ends. The CDR3 extends over 14 amino acids. CDR3 protein: CASSHLGGTYGYTF. DNA of the CDR3: TGTGCCAGCAGCCACCTGGGAGGTACCTATGGCTACACCTTC.

V usage is TRBV29-1 and J usage is TRBJ2-1; TRBD2 might be the D (7 bases). CDR1 SQVTM and CDR2 ANQGSEA come from the germline V gene. Trimming removed 7 bases from V and 9 bases from J, with 25 bases in between. The CDR3 sequence is 15 residues long. CDR3 protein: CSEQGGGRGNTEQFF. Here the CDR3 DNA reads TGCAGCGAACAGGGAGGGGGTCGTGGTAACACTGAGCAGTTCTTC.

Ten or more counts support this clonotype. CDR3 in amino acids: CSASEWANQPQHF. CDR3 DNA sequence: TGCAGTGCTAGTGAGTGGGCCAATCAGCCCCAGCATTTT. The chain couples TRBV20-1 to TRBJ1-5; D unclear. Trimming took off 3 bases at V and 3 bases at J, with 9 bases between the two ends. The germline V gene encodes CDR1 DFQATT and CDR2 SNEGSKA (reference sequence). The CDR3 loop spans 13 amino acids.

V usage is TRBV24-1 and J usage is TRBJ2-5; the D is unclear. The CDR3 loop spans 11 amino acids. CDR1 is KGHDR, CDR2 SFDVKD, per germline. The CDR3 loop reads CAPEMAETQYF. The CDR3 nucleotides are TGTGCACCCGAGATGGCGGAGACCCAGTACTTC.

This clonotype was observed a few times. The J gene is TRBJ1-2, the V gene TRBV10-3, with D maybe TRBD1 (6 bases). CDR3 length: 12 residues. The germline gives CDR1 ENHRY, CDR2 SYGVKD. With 5 bases removed from V and 6 bases from J, the gap between germline ends came to 10 bases. DNA for the CDR3: TGTGCCATCAGTAGAAACAGGGATGGCTACACCTTC. Encoded protein: CAISRNRDGYTF.

The chain joins TRBV11-2 to TRBJ1-5; the D gene is possibly TRBD1 (5 bases). Germline CDR1 SGHAT, CDR2 FQNNGV. V gave up 6 bases and J gave up 0 bases, with 15 bases separating them. CDR3 size: 16 residues. This CDR3 is CASRGGTINSNQPQHF. CDR3 nucleotides: TGTGCCAGCAGGGGCGGGACCATTAATAGCAATCAGCCCCAGCATTTT.

This chain connects TRBV2 to TRBJ2-2; 10 nucleotides line up with TRBD1. Germline V CDR1 and CDR2: SNHLY, FYNNEI. The CDR3 is 15 residues long. V was clipped by 5 bases and J by 7 bases; unmatched bases: 7. This chain's CDR3 is CASSLDRGLDGELFF. In DNA, the CDR3 is TGTGCCAGCAGTTTAGACAGGGGGCTGGACGGGGAGCTGTTTTTT.

This clonotype was seen at least ten times. The chain links TRBV7-6 to TRBJ1-6; no definite D call. Germline V gene lookup returns CDR1 SGHVS and CDR2 FNYEAQ. The CDR3 runs 15 residues. V was shortened by 3 bases and J by 7 bases, with 13 bases between the two germline ends. CDR3 nucleotides: TGTGCCAGCAGCTTCGGGCAGATAGAGAATTCACCCCTCCACTTT. Residues: CASSFGQIENSPLHF.

The rearrangement links TRBV10-3 to TRBJ1-5; D gene uncertain. The CDR3 runs 12 residues. V lost 4 bases to trimming and J lost 11 bases, with 12 bases between them. Germline-derived CDR1 and CDR2 are ENHRY and SYGVKD. CDR3 DNA: TGTGCCATCAGTGCTAACCAAGAGACCCAGCATTTT. It yields the protein CAISANQETQHF.